The clone carrying this T cell receptor beta chain was counted many times. Its cognate antigen is unknown. The data were obtained in a study of CD8 T cells in ankylosing spondylitis. Study findings and constraints: It appeared that ankylosing spondylitis blood was characterized by a TCR beta motif of about eight highly homologous variants. The study looked at matched synovial fluid samples from ankylosing spondylitis patients. Disease-linked clones were reported to be significantly enriched there.

The CDR3 has 15 residues. TCRdb recomputed calls from the 5' RACE reads with MiXCR, one row per CDR3 protein. The repertoire includes 200,000 to 250,000 distinct CDR3 sequences, 7% to 8% of them detected once, and approximately 15% sits in the top ten. This clonotype originated in a male donor with ankylosing spondylitis. This chain joins TRBV21-1 and TRBJ2-1; the listed D gene, TRBD2, was not tested against the DNA. TRBV21-1 is reported as a pseudogene. Sequencing input: blood, either unsorted or a sorted T cell fraction (not recorded which). This chain's CDR3 is CASSTGLAGRNEQFF. The DNA for the CDR3 is TGTGCCAGCAGCACGGGACTAGCGGGGAGGAATGAGCAGTTCTTC.